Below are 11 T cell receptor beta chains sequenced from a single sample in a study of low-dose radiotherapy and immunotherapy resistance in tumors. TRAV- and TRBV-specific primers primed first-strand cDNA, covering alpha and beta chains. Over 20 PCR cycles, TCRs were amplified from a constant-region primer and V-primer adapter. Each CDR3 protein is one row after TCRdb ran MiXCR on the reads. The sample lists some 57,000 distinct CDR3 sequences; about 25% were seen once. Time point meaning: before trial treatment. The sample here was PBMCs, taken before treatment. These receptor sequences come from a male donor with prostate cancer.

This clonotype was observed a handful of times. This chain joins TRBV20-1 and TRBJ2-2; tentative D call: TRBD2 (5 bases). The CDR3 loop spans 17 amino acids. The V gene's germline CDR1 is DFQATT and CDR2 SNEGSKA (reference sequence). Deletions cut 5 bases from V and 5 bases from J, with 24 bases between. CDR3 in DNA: TGCAGTGCTCTCCACCCCCGGACTCCCCTTGAGACCGGGGAGCTGTTTTTT. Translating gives CSALHPRTPLETGELFF.

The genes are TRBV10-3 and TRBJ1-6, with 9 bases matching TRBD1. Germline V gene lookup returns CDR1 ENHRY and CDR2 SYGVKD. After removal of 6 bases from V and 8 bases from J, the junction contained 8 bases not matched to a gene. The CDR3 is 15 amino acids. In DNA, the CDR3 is TGTGCCATCAGCGCGGACAGGGGCCGAGATTCACCCCTCCACTTT. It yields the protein CAISADRGRDSPLHF.

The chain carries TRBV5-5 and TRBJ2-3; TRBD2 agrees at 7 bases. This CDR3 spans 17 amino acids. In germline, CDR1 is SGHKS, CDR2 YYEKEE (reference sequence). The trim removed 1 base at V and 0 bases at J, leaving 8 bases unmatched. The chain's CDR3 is CASSLMVSGYSTDTQYF. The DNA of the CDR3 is TGTGCCAGCAGCTTGATGGTTAGCGGGTATAGCACAGATACGCAGTATTTT. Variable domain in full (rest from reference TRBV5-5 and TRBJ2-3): DAGVTQSPTHLIKTRGQQVTLRCSPISGHKSVSWYQQVLGQGPQFIFQYYEKEERGRGNFPDRFSARQFPNYSSELNVNALLLGDSALYLCASSLMVSGYSTDTQYFGPGTRLTVL.

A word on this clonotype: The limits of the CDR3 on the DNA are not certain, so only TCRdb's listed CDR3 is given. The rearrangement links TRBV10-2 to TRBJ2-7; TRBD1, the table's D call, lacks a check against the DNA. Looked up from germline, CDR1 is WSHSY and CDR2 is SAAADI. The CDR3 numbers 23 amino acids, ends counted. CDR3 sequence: CASTNQTSMYLCASSLQVNEQYF.

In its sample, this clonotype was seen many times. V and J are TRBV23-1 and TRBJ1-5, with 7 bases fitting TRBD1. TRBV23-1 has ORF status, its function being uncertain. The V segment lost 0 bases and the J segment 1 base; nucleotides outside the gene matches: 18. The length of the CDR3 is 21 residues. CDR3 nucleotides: TGCGCCAGCAGTCAATCTGGGGACAGTTCGGAGGGGGGGTCCAGCAATCAGCCCCAGCATTTT. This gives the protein CASSQSGDSSEGGSSNQPQHF.

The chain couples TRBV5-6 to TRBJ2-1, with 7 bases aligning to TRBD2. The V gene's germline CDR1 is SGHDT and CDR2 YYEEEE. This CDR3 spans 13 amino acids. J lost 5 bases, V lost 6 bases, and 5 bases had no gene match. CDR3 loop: CASNIAGHNEQFF. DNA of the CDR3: TGTGCCAGCAACATAGCGGGCCACAATGAGCAGTTCTTC.

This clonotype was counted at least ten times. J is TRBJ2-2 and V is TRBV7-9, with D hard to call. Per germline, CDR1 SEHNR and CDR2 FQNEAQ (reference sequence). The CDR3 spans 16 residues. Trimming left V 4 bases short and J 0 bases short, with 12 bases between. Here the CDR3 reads CASSSAGETNTGELFF. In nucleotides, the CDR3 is TGTGCCAGCAGCTCCGCCGGTGAGACGAACACCGGGGAGCTGTTTTTT.

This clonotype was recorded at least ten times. CDR3 DNA sequence: TGTGCCAGCTATGGGGGGGGGACAGGGGCCTACGAGCAGTACTTC. This gives the protein CASYGGGTGAYEQYF. The genes are TRBV28 and TRBJ2-7; 10 positions match TRBD1. The CDR3 length is 15 residues. V lost 8 bases to trimming and J lost 2 bases; unmatched junction nucleotides: 9. Germline assignment: CDR1 MDHEN and CDR2 SYDVKM.

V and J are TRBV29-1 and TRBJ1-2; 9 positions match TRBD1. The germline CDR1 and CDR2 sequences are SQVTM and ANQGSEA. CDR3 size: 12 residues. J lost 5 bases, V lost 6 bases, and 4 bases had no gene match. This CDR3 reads CSVGQGMYGYTF. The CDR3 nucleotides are TGCAGCGTCGGACAGGGGATGTATGGCTACACCTTC. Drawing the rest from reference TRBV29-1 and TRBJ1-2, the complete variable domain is SAVISQKPSRDICQRGTSLTIQCQVDSQVTMMFWYRQQPGQSLTLIATANQGSEATYESGFVIDKFPISRPNLTFSTLTVSNMSPEDSSIYLCSVGQGMYGYTFGSGTRLTVV.

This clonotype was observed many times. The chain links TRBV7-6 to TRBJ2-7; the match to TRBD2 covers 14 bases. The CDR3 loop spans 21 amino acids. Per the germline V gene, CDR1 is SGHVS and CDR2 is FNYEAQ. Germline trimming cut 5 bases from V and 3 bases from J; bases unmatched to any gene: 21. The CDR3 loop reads CASSQGVDARTSGRLGYEQYF. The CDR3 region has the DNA TGTGCCAGCAGCCAAGGCGTCGATGCCAGGACTAGCGGGAGGTTGGGCTACGAGCAGTACTTC. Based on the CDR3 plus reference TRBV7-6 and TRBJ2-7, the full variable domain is GAGVSQSPRYKVTKRGQDVALRCDPISGHVSLYWYRQALGQGPEFLTYFNYEAQQDKSGLPNDRFSAERPEGSISTLTIQRTEQRDSAMYRCASSQGVDARTSGRLGYEQYFGPGTRLTVT.

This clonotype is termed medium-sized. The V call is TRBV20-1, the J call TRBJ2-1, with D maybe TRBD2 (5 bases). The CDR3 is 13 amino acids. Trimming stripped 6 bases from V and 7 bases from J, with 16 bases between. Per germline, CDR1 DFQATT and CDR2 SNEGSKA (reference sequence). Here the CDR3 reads CSADSLVVNEQFF. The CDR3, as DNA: TGCAGTGCGGACTCCCTAGTGGTTAATGAGCAGTTCTTC.